The 26 T cell receptor beta chains presented below share a single source sample, sequenced in a study of blood T cell repertoires in COVID-19. Assay: immunoSEQ multiplex PCR; the TCRdb copy retains only in-frame clones and omits some. Of about 340,000 clones in the sample, about 87% were seen once. The sample comprised peripheral blood. The source of these receptors is a woman in her fifties or sixties with COVID-19, enrolled during active disease.

The genes are TRBV29-1 and TRBJ2-1; TRBD1 aligns across 12 bases. The V and J ends lost 7 bases and 5 bases, in that order; junction bases with no gene match: 9. Germline CDR1 is SQVTM and CDR2 is ANQGSEA. The CDR3 length is 15 residues. The CDR3 nucleotides read TGCAGCGCCACCCGGGACAGGGGGCGCGACAATGAGCAGTTCTTC. Its translation: CSATRDRGRDNEQFF.

The V call is TRBV28, the J call TRBJ1-5, with D perhaps matching TRBD1 (5 bases). This CDR3 has 15 residues. The ends were cut back, 6 bases at V and 2 bases at J, with 14 bases in the middle. Germline CDR1 and CDR2: MDHEN and SYDVKM. The CDR3 protein is CASSQIGRGNQPQHF. For the CDR3, the DNA is TGTGCCAGCAGCCAAATCGGCAGGGGCAATCAGCCCCAGCATTTT.

The V gene is TRBV25-1, the J gene TRBJ2-6; 7 nucleotides agree with TRBD2. J was trimmed by 0 bases and V by 6 bases; bases with no gene match: 2. The CDR3 runs to 15 residues. Per germline, CDR1 MGHDK and CDR2 SYGVNS. The CDR3 DNA reads as TGTGCCAGCAGGGGGGGGAGCTCTGGGGCCAACGTCCTGACTTTC. Amino acids: CASRGGSSGANVLTF.

The chain is built from TRBV15 and TRBJ1-1; 7 nucleotides agree with TRBD1. Germline V gene lookup returns CDR1 LNHNV and CDR2 YYDKDF (reference sequence). The CDR3 totals 17 residues. V dropped 1 base and J dropped 0; count of bases not matched to a gene: 8. CDR3 loop: CATSRVGTVIMNTEAFF. The CDR3 DNA reads as TGTGCCACCAGCAGAGTAGGGACAGTGATAATGAACACTGAAGCTTTCTTT. The whole variable domain, remainder taken from reference TRBV15 and TRBJ1-1, is DAMVIQNPRYQVTQFGKPVTLSCSQTLNHNVMYWYQQKSSQAPKLLFHYYDKDFNNEADTPDNFQSRRPNTSFCFLDIRSPGLGDTAMYLCATSRVGTVIMNTEAFFGQGTRLTVV.

This chain links TRBV6-5 with TRBJ1-4; 8 nucleotides line up with TRBD1. Trimming at V came to 5 bases and at J to 5 bases, leaving 4 bases not matched to a gene. Germline assignment: CDR1 MNHEY and CDR2 SVGAGI. The CDR3 covers 14 residues. CDR3 residues: CASSRRGLNEKLFF. DNA of the CDR3: TGTGCCAGCAGTCGCAGGGGGCTGAATGAAAAACTGTTTTTT.

The V gene is TRBV24-1, the J gene TRBJ2-2; D gene ambiguous. The germline V gene has CDR1 KGHDR and CDR2 SFDVKD. The CDR3 length is 17 residues. V shed 2 bases and J shed 4 bases, with 16 bases lying between them. The CDR3 spells CATSDSFVAASTGELFF. In DNA, the CDR3 is TGTGCCACCAGTGATTCCTTCGTGGCAGCGAGCACCGGGGAGCTGTTTTTT.

The chain carries TRBV5-5 and TRBJ2-7; perhaps TRBD1 as D (6 bases). CDR1 and CDR2 (germline): SGHKS, YYEKEE (reference sequence). CDR3 length: 15 amino acids. V gave up 4 bases and J gave up 3 bases, with 17 bases separating them. The CDR3 DNA is TGTGCCAGCAGCCCGGCGCAGGACAGATACTACGAGCAGTACTTC. This encodes CASSPAQDRYYEQYF.

The chain has TRBV6-5 and TRBJ2-2; D is uncertain. CDR1 MNHEY and CDR2 SVGAGI come from the germline V gene. The CDR3 loop spans 12 amino acids. V was cut by 6 bases and J by 3 bases, with 5 bases left in between. CDR3 nucleotide sequence: TGTGCCAGCAGGGCAGACACCGGGGAGCTGTTTTTT. Protein product: CASRADTGELFF.

This clone was seen once. The V and J genes are TRBV11-3 and TRBJ2-5; 7 bases are shared with TRBD1. Germline CDR1 reads SGHNT; CDR2 reads YENEEA. The CDR3 has 15 residues. J was trimmed by 1 base and V by 8 bases; bases with no gene match: 10. CDR3 DNA: TGTGCCAGCCAACCCACAGGGGTGAGCCAAGAGACCCAGTACTTC. Its translation: CASQPTGVSQETQYF.

The chain couples TRBV6-5 to TRBJ2-7, with 10 positions matching TRBD2. Per the germline V gene, CDR1 is MNHEY and CDR2 is SVGAGI. The CDR3 consists of 14 residues. Trimming cost V 5 bases and J 4 bases; bases outside gene matches: 5. The CDR3 is CASSLAGEEYEQYF. The DNA of the CDR3 is TGTGCCAGCAGTCTAGCGGGAGAAGAATACGAGCAGTACTTC.

The chain employs TRBV6-5 and TRBJ2-2; 12 positions match TRBD2. The V and J ends lost 3 bases and 5 bases, in that order; junction bases with no gene match: 4. Germline V gene data show CDR1 as MNHEY and CDR2 as SVGAGI. CDR3 length: 16 residues. This CDR3 is CASSYGLAGPTGELFF. The CDR3, as DNA: TGTGCCAGCAGTTATGGACTAGCGGGGCCAACCGGGGAGCTGTTTTTT.

This chain uses TRBV5-1 with TRBJ2-3, with D uncertain. The CDR3 runs 14 residues. Per germline, CDR1 SGHRS and CDR2 YFSETQ. The germline V and J ends were trimmed by 0 bases and 1 base, with 6 bases remaining between them. The CDR3 spells CASSLGGGTDTQYF. As DNA, the CDR3 is TGCGCCAGCAGCTTGGGCGGAGGCACAGATACGCAGTATTTT.

The rearrangement joins TRBV30 to TRBJ1-6, with 7 positions matching TRBD1. Losses at the gene ends were 2 bases for V and 6 bases for J; bases not matched to a gene: 4. This CDR3 is 14 amino acids long. Germline loops: CDR1 GTSNPN, CDR2 SVGIG (reference sequence). The CDR3 DNA sequence: TGTGCCTGGAGTAAGGGGGCGCGTAATTCACCCCTCCACTTT. This encodes CAWSKGARNSPLHF.

The chain joins TRBV11-2 to TRBJ2-5; TRBD2 agrees at 14 bases. Germline CDR1 SGHAT, CDR2 FQNNGV. With V trimmed by 1 base and J by 4 bases, 11 bases remained unmatched. This CDR3 is 19 amino acids long. The CDR3 reads CASSLGLAGLAGVAETQYF. The CDR3 coding sequence is TGTGCCAGCAGCTTAGGCCTGGCGGGACTAGCGGGAGTGGCAGAGACCCAGTACTTC.

This chain's CDR3 is CASSFGGGSYEQYF. The DNA for the CDR3 is TGTGCCAGCAGCTTCGGGGGGGGCTCCTACGAGCAGTACTTC. The rearrangement uses TRBV5-4 and TRBJ2-7; 8 nucleotides align to TRBD2. The CDR3 extends over 14 amino acids. The ends lost 2 bases at V and 0 bases at J; junction bases unmatched: 1. CDR1 is SGHNT, CDR2 YYREEE, per germline (reference sequence). Full variable domain (rest looked up from reference TRBV5-4 and TRBJ2-7): ETGVTQSPTHLIKTRGQQVTLRCSSQSGHNTVSWYQQALGQGPQFIFQYYREEENGRGNFPPRFSGLQFPNYSSELNVNALELDDSALYLCASSFGGGSYEQYFGPGTRLTVT.

This chain joins TRBV4-1 and TRBJ1-4, with 11 positions matching TRBD1. Germline CDR1 reads MGHRA; CDR2 reads YSYEKL. The trim removed 1 base at V and 7 bases at J, leaving 8 bases unmatched. The CDR3 runs 17 residues. Here the CDR3 reads CASSQALGTGGIEKLFF. CDR3 nucleotide sequence: TGCGCCAGCAGCCAAGCGTTGGGGACAGGGGGAATTGAAAAACTGTTTTTT.

The J gene is TRBJ1-2, the V gene TRBV19, with 9 bases lining up with TRBD1. The CDR3 runs to 15 residues. The trim removed 0 bases at V and 5 bases at J, leaving 4 bases unmatched. Germline CDR1 reads LNHDA; CDR2 reads SQIVND (reference sequence). CDR3 nucleotides: TGTGCCAGTAGTATAGATCTGGGACAGGGTTATGGCTACACCTTC. This gives the protein CASSIDLGQGYGYTF. Filled out from reference TRBV19 and TRBJ1-2, the complete variable domain reads DGGITQSPKYLFRKEGQNVTLSCEQNLNHDAMYWYRQDPGQGLRLIYYSQIVNDFQKGDIAEGYSVSREKKESFPLTVTSAQKNPTAFYLCASSIDLGQGYGYTFGSGTRLTVV.

The V call is TRBV30, the J call TRBJ1-2, with 10 bases that match TRBD1. The CDR3 spans 13 residues. The junction had 7 bases not matched to a gene; V was cut back by 1 base and J by 11 bases. The germline CDR1 and CDR2 sequences are GTSNPN and SVGIG (reference sequence). For the CDR3, the DNA is TGTGCCTGGAGTGCGAGGACAGGGGGACTTTACACCTTC. As protein: CAWSARTGGLYTF. The full variable domain, with the rest looked up from reference TRBV30 and TRBJ1-2, is SQTIHQWPATLVQPVGSPLSLECTVEGTSNPNLYWYRQAAGRGLQLLFYSVGIGQISSEVPQNLSASRPQDRQFILSSKKLLLSDSGFYLCAWSARTGGLYTFGSGTRLTVV.

The J gene is TRBJ2-6, the V gene TRBV7-7; D remains unclear. This CDR3 has 16 residues. Trimming removed 2 bases from V and 2 bases from J, with 10 bases in between. Germline V CDR1 and CDR2: SSHAT, FNYEAQ (reference sequence). This CDR3 reads CASSLSPPPGANVLTF. The CDR3 bases are TGTGCCAGCAGCTTAAGCCCTCCACCTGGGGCCAACGTCCTGACTTTC.

Concerning this clone: Other DNA sequences in this specimen translate into the identical CDR3. The chain recombines TRBV18 with TRBJ1-1; TRBD1 matches at 7 bases. Per germline, CDR1 KGHSH and CDR2 LQKENI. V shed 4 bases and J 5 bases; nucleotides not matched to a gene: 4. The CDR3 sequence is 13 residues long. The CDR3 reads CASSRQGGTEAFF. CDR3 sequence (DNA): TGTGCCAGCTCACGGCAGGGGGGTACTGAAGCTTTCTTT.

The gene calls are TRBV24-1 and TRBJ2-1, with D possibly matching TRBD2 (5 bases). V was trimmed by 0 bases and J by 9 bases, leaving 17 bases between them. The V gene's germline CDR1 is KGHDR and CDR2 SFDVKD. This CDR3 is built from 16 residues. CDR3 loop: CATSDLPSRLRSEQFF. The CDR3 nucleotides read TGTGCCACCAGTGATTTGCCTAGCCGGCTACGGAGTGAGCAGTTCTTC.

The chain is built from TRBV3-1 (or the pseudogene TRBV3-2) and TRBJ1-6; TRBD1 agrees at 7 bases. The germline V gene has CDR1 LGHDT and CDR2 YNNKEL (reference sequence). This CDR3 has 20 amino acids. Trimming at V came to 0 bases and at J to 7 bases, leaving 18 bases not matched to a gene. The CDR3 sequence is CASSQEMGQPPLTINSPLHF. CDR3 nucleotides: TGTGCCAGCAGCCAAGAAATGGGACAGCCCCCACTAACAATAAATTCACCCCTCCACTTT.

DNA for the CDR3: TGTGCCAGTAGCCAGGGAGCGGGAGGCGCGGCGTATTTT. Translated: CASSQGAGGAAYF. The chain uses TRBV19 and TRBJ2-3, with 9 bases identical to TRBD2. Germline V CDR1 and CDR2: LNHDA, SQIVND (reference sequence). The CDR3 runs 13 residues. J was trimmed by 14 bases and V by 6 bases; bases with no gene match: 12.

The V and J genes are TRBV6-5 and TRBJ1-5; no clear D. The V and J ends lost 8 bases and 3 bases respectively, with 14 bases between them. The CDR3 length is 14 residues. CDR1 and CDR2 from the germline V gene are MNHEY and SVGAGI. CDR3 nucleotide sequence: TGTGCCAGCCGTCGGGGAAAATACAATCAGCCCCAGCATTTT. This sequence encodes CASRRGKYNQPQHF.

The genes are TRBV2 and TRBJ1-1; 9 nucleotides line up with TRBD1. The CDR3 is 18 residues long. The germline CDR1 and CDR2 sequences are SNHLY and FYNNEI. V was clipped by 2 bases and J by 1 base; unmatched bases: 11. The CDR3 DNA reads TGTGCCAGCAGTGAATTACGGACAGGGGACTTCAAGAACACTGAAGCTTTCTTT. Protein product: CASSELRTGDFKNTEAFF.

The chain is built from TRBV9 and TRBJ2-2, with 7 nucleotides matching TRBD2. V lost 4 bases, J lost 8 bases, and 11 bases stayed unmatched. The CDR3 is 15 amino acids. Per germline, CDR1 SGDLS and CDR2 YYNGEE. The CDR3 bases are TGTGCCAGCAGCCCTTTATTAGCGGGTTCGGGGGAGCTGTTTTTT. It encodes CASSPLLAGSGELFF.